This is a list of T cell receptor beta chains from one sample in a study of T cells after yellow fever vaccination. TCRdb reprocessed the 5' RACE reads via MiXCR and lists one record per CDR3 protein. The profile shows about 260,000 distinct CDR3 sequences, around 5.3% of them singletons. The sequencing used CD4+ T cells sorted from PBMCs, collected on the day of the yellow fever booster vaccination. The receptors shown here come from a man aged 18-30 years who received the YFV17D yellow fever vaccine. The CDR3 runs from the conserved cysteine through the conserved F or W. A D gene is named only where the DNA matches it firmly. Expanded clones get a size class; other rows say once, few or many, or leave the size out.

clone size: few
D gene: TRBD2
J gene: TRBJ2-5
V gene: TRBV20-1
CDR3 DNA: TGCAGTGCTCCCGGACTAGCGGGGTTGCTGGAGACCCAGTACTTC
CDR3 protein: CSAPGLAGLLETQYF

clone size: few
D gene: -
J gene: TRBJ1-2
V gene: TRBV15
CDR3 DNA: TGTGCCACCAGCAGTAAGACAGCAGGCTATGGCTACACCTTC
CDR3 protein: CATSSKTAGYGYTF

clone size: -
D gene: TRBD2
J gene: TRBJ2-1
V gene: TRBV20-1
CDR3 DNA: TGCAGTGCTAGAGTCAGCGGGGGAAGACTATACAATGAGCAGTTCTTC
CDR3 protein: CSARVSGGRLYNEQFF

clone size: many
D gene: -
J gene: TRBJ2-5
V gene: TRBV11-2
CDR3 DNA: TGTGCCAGCAGCTTAGCCCCCCAGTGGTTAGGGGAGACCCAGTACTTC
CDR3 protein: CASSLAPQWLGETQYF

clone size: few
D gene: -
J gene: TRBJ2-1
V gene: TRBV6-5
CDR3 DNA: TGTGCCAGCAGTTTAGGGGGGCTGTCCTACAATGAGCAGTTCTTC
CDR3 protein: CASSLGGLSYNEQFF

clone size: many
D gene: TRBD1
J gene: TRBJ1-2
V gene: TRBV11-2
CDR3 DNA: TGTGCCAGCAGCCCCGGACAGGTCTATGGCTACACCTTC
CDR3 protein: CASSPGQVYGYTF

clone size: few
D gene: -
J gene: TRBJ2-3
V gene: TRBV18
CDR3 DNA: TGTGCCAGCTCACCAGGAGTTGCCGATACGCAGTATTTT
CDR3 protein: CASSPGVADTQYF

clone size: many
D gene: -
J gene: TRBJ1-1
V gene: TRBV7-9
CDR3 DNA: TGTGCCAGCAGCCTGTCGGGGGTGAACACTGAAGCTTTCTTT
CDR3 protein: CASSLSGVNTEAFF

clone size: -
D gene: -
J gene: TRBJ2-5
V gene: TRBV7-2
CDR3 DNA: TGTGCCAGCAGGAGGGGGAGTTTATACCAAGAGACCCAGTACTTC
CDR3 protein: CASRRGSLYQETQYF

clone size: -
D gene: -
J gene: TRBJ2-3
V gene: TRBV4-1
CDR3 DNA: TGCGCCAGCAGCCAAAGGGGACACGGAGGTATCACAGATACGCAGTATTTT
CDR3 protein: CASSQRGHGGITDTQYF

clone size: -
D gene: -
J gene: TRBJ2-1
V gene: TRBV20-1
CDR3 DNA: TGCAGTGCTAGCCCGTGGGAACGGGGGCTCTACAATGAGCAGTTCTTC
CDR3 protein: CSASPWERGLYNEQFF

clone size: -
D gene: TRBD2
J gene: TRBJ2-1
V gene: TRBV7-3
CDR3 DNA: TGTGCCAGCAGCAAGGGGACTAGCGGGAGTGGCAATGAGCAGTTCTTC
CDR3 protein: CASSKGTSGSGNEQFF